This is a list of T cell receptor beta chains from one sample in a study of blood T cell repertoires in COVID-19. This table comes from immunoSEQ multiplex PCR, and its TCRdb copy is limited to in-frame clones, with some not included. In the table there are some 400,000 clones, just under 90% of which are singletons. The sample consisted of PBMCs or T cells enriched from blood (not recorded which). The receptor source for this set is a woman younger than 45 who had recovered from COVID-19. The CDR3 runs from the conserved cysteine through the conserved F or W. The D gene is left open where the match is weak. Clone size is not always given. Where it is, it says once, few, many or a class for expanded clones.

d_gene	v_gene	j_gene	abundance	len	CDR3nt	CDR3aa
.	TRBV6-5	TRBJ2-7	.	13	TGTGCCAGCAGTTACTCGAAAGGGGTCGAGCAGTACTTC	CASSYSKGVEQYF
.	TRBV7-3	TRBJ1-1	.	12	TGTGCCAGCAGCTCACCCAACAGGGTCGCTTTCTTT	CASSSPNRVAFF
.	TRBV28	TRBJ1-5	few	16	TGTGCCAGCAGTTATCACCGGGACAACACCAATCAGCCCCAGCATTTT	CASSYHRDNTNQPQHF
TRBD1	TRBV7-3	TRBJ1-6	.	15	TGTGCCAGCAGCTCGGGACAGGGGGCAGGTTCACCCCTCCACTTT	CASSSGQGAGSPLHF
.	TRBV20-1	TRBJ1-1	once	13	TGCAGTGCTAGTCGGGGAGCGGACACTGAAGCTTTCTTT	CSASRGADTEAFF
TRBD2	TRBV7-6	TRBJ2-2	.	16	TGTGCCAGCAGACGTTTAGCGGGAGTGCCCACCGGGGAGCTGTTTTTT	CASRRLAGVPTGELFF
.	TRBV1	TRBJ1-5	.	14	TGCACCAGCAGCCAGAGACAGGACAAGGGGCCCCAGCATTTT	CTSSQRQDKGPQHF
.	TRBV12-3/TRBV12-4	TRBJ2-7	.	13	TGTGCCAGCAGTTTCGGGGATTACTACGAGCAGTACTTC	CASSFGDYYEQYF
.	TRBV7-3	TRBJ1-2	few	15	TGTGCCAGCAGCGCAGCGGGGGGTGCGGACTATGGCTACACCTTC	CASSAAGGADYGYTF
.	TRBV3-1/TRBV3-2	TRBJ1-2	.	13	TGTGCCAGCAGCCAAGCCAATACGGGTGGCTACACCTTC	CASSQANTGGYTF
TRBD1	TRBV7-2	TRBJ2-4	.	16	TGTGCCAGCAGCTTAATGCCCCTCAGGACAGGGGGAATTCAGTACTTC	CASSLMPLRTGGIQYF
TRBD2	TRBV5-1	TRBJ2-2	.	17	TGCGCCAGCAGCTTCGCTGGCGGGGGTCTCGGCACCGGGGAGCTGTTTTTT	CASSFAGGGLGTGELFF
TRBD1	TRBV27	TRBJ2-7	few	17	TGTGCCAGCAGCGCTACAGGGGTGATTTCTGGGTCCTACGAGCAGTACTTC	CASSATGVISGSYEQYF
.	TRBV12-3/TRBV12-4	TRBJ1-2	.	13	TGTGCCAGCAGTCGCCTAGAAAGCTATGGCTACACCTTC	CASSRLESYGYTF
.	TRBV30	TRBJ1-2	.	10	TGTGCCTGGGAAAGCCATGGCTACACCTTC	CAWESHGYTF
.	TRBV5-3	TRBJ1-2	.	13	TGTGCCAGAAGCGGCGGGACCGCATATGGCTACACCTTC	CARSGGTAYGYTF
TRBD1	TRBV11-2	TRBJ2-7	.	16	TGTGCCAGCAGCCGCCGGACAGGGTCCGCCTCCTACGAGCAGTACTTC	CASSRRTGSASYEQYF
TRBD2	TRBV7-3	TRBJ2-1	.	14	TGTGCCAGCAGCTTAACCCTAGCGGGGAATGAGCAGTTCTTC	CASSLTLAGNEQFF
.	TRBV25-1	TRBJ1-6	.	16	TGTGCCAGCAGGAGGGACTCCGGGGGGTATAATTCACCCCTCCACTTT	CASRRDSGGYNSPLHF
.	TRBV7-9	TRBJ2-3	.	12	TGTGCCAGCAGCTCCCCCCCGGATACGCAGTATTTT	CASSSPPDTQYF
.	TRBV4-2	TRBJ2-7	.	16	TGTGCCAGCAGCCAAGCACTGGGTCCTAACTACTACGAGCAGTACTTC	CASSQALGPNYYEQYF
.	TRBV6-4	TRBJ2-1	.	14	TGTGCCAGCAGTTGGGGGGGGGCCCACAATGAGCAGTTCTTC	CASSWGGAHNEQFF
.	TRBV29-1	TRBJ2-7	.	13	TGCAGCGTTGTAACCCGGACAGCCTACGAGCAGTACTTC	CSVVTRTAYEQYF
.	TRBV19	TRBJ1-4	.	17	TGTGCCAGTAGTAGGGGGCGCGTACCGGAAACTAATGAAAAACTGTTTTTT	CASSRGRVPETNEKLFF
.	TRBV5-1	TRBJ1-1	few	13	TGCGCCAGCAGCTTCGTCAGAAACACTGAAGCTTTCTTT	CASSFVRNTEAFF
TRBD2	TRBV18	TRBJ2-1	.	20	TGTGCCAGCTCACCGTTCAACATTGTGGGGACTAGCGGGGGTTACAATGAGCAGTTCTTC	CASSPFNIVGTSGGYNEQFF
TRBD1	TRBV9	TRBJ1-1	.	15	TGTGCCAGCAGCGTGACCCCCAGACAGGGGGCAGAAGCTTTCTTT	CASSVTPRQGAEAFF
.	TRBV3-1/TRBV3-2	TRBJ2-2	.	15	TGTGCCAGCAGCCAAGCTGACAGGAACACCGGGGAGCTGTTTTTT	CASSQADRNTGELFF
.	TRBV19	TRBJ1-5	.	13	TGTGCCAGTACCCGGGGTCAAGATCAGCCCCAGCATTTT	CASTRGQDQPQHF
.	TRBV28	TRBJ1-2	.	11	TGTGCCAGCAGTCCCCACACGGGCTACACCTTC	CASSPHTGYTF
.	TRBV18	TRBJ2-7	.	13	TGTGCCAGCACCGGGACAAACTCCTACGAGCAGTACTTC	CASTGTNSYEQYF
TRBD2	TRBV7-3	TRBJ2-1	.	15	TGTGCCAGCAGACAGAGCGGGGGGCCCTACAATGAGCAGTTCTTC	CASRQSGGPYNEQFF
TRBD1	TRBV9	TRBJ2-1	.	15	TGTGCCAGCAGTCTCGACAGGGGTTTTTACAATGAGCAGTTCTTC	CASSLDRGFYNEQFF
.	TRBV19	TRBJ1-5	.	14	TGTGCCACCTCCACGGGGAGGAGCAATCAGCCCCAGCATTTT	CATSTGRSNQPQHF
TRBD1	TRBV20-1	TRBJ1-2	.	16	TGCAGTGCTAGTCCGGGACAGGGGGCAATAAAATATGGCTACACCTTC	CSASPGQGAIKYGYTF
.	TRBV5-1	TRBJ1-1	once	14	TGCGCCAGCAGCCCTGTCCGGGAGGCCACTGAAGCTTTCTTT	CASSPVREATEAFF
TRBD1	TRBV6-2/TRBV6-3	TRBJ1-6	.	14	TGTGCCAGCAGTCGGGGACAGGCGAATTCACCCCTCCACTTT	CASSRGQANSPLHF
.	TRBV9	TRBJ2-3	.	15	TGTGCCAGCACCCTCGGGGACTTGGCTAGTGGTACGCAGTATTTT	CASTLGDLASGTQYF
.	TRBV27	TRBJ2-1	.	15	TGTGCCAGCAGCCGAAACAGGGATCGTTACAATGAGCAGTTCTTC	CASSRNRDRYNEQFF
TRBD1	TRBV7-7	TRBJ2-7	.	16	TGTGCTAGCAGCTTAGTCCGGGACAGGGGAATCTACGAGCAGTACTTC	CASSLVRDRGIYEQYF
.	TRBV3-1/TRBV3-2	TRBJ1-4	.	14	TGTGCCAGCAGCCAACGCAGGGATGGGGAAAAACTGTTTTTT	CASSQRRDGEKLFF
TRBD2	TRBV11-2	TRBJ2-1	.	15	TGTGCCAGCAGCTGGACTAGCGGGGGGGTCCATGAGCAGTTCTTC	CASSWTSGGVHEQFF
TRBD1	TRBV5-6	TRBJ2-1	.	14	TGTGCCAGCAGCTACGGGACAGAGAACAATGAGCAGTTCTTC	CASSYGTENNEQFF
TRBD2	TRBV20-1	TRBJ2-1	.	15	TGCAGTGCTAGTGGGGGACTAGCGGGGAACAATGAGCAGTTCTTC	CSASGGLAGNNEQFF
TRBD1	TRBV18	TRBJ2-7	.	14	TGTGCCAGCTCACCACGGACAGGGTCCTACGAGCAGTACTTC	CASSPRTGSYEQYF
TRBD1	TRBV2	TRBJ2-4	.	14	TGTGCCAGCAGTGAGGGACAGGTGACAAACATTCAGTACTTC	CASSEGQVTNIQYF
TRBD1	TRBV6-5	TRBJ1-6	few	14	TGTGCCTCCCGAGGGACAGGGGGAAATTCACCCCTCCACTTT	CASRGTGGNSPLHF
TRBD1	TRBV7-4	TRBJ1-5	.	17	TGTGCCAGCAGCTCAAGGGACAGTGGACTCTTCAGGCAGCCCCAGCATTTT	CASSSRDSGLFRQPQHF
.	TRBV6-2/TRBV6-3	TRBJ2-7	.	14	TGTGCCAGCAGTTATGAAGGGGTTTTGGACGAGCAGTACTTC	CASSYEGVLDEQYF
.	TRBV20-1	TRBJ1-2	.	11	TGCAGTGCTAAAACAGGAGTCGGGTATCCCTTC	CSAKTGVGYPF
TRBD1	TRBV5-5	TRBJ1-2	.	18	TGTGCCAGCAGCTCACTCTTCCGGGACAGGGTGGCCTTGTATGGCTACACCTTC	CASSSLFRDRVALYGYTF
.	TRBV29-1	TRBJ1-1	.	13	TGCAGCGTTGTAGGAGTTATGAACACTGAAGCTTTCTTT	CSVVGVMNTEAFF